A selection of T cell receptor beta chains follows, all from one sample in a study of early T cells in non-severe SARS-CoV-2 infection. TCRdb fed the 5' RACE reads into MiXCR, producing one record per CDR3 protein. This table has about 26,000 distinct CDR3 sequences, about 3.8% appearing once. Sequencing used whole blood. The origin of the receptors is an adult who was a healthcare worker with PCR-confirmed SARS-CoV-2 infection or an uninfected control (not recorded which). Each CDR3 is given with its conserved first and last residue. A D gene is named only where the DNA matches it firmly. The size field is filled for only some rows; it gives once, few, many or a size class.

v_call,clone_size,d_call,j_call,cdr3_nt,cdr3_aa
TRBV4-1,few,TRBD2,TRBJ2-1,TGCGCCAGCAGCTCCCGGACTAGCCGTGGTTACAATGAGCAGTTCTTC,CASSSRTSRGYNEQFF
TRBV5-1,many,.,TRBJ2-4,TGCGCCAGCAGCTTGGAGGGGGTCGGAAACATTCAGTACTTC,CASSLEGVGNIQYF
TRBV12-3/TRBV12-4,few,.,TRBJ2-3,TGTGCCAGCAGTTTTTTCGAGACAGATACGCAGTATTTT,CASSFFETDTQYF
TRBV18,many,.,TRBJ1-2,TGTGCCAGCTCACCAGTCGGACAACTCGACTATGGCTACACCTTC,CASSPVGQLDYGYTF
TRBV7-2,.,.,TRBJ2-3,TGTGCCAGCAGCTTAGGCGGGGTCAGCACAGATACGCAGTATTTT,CASSLGGVSTDTQYF
TRBV4-1,many,.,TRBJ2-2,TGCGCCAGCAGCCAAGATACCGTCGGGGAGCTGTTTTTT,CASSQDTVGELFF
TRBV20-1,many,TRBD1,TRBJ1-2,TGCAGTGCCGCTTCCCGGACAGGGGAGTTTGATGGCTACACCTTC,CSAASRTGEFDGYTF
TRBV12-3/TRBV12-4,many,TRBD2,TRBJ2-1,TGTGCCAGCAGTTTAGGGCGGGAGTTCAATGAGCAGTTCTTC,CASSLGREFNEQFF
TRBV5-4,many,.,TRBJ2-1,TGTGCCAGCAGATTAGCCCCAACAGGTAGTGGTGAGCAGTTCTTC,CASRLAPTGSGEQFF
TRBV7-9,many,.,TRBJ2-1,TGTGCCAGCAGCGGGGGGTCCTTCTACAATGAGCAGTTCTTC,CASSGGSFYNEQFF
TRBV12-3/TRBV12-4,.,.,TRBJ1-5,TGTGCCAGCAGCTTTAATAGCAATCAGCCCCAGCATTTT,CASSFNSNQPQHF
TRBV7-8,many,.,TRBJ2-7,TGTGCCAGCAGCTTAGGGAATGGAAAGGACGAGCAGTACTTC,CASSLGNGKDEQYF
TRBV20-1,many,.,TRBJ1-2,TGCAGTGCTAGAGTGGCCTTATTGAATGGCTACACCTTC,CSARVALLNGYTF
TRBV3-1,many,.,TRBJ2-2,TGTGCCAGCAGCCGGGACATGGCCACCGGGGAGCTGTTTTTT,CASSRDMATGELFF
TRBV7-9,few,.,TRBJ2-3,TGTGCCAGCAGCCGGTCCGGACGGGAGTCCTTGGTTACGCAGTATTTT,CASSRSGRESLVTQYF
TRBV29-1,many,.,TRBJ2-3,TGCAGCGTTGAACGCACCCTGGGGGCAGATACGCAGTATTTT,CSVERTLGADTQYF
TRBV27,many,.,TRBJ2-7,TGTGCCAGCAGTTTGGATCACAGCTCCTACGAGCAGTACTTC,CASSLDHSSYEQYF
TRBV5-1,many,.,TRBJ2-3,TGCGCCAGCAGCACCTGGTCGGCCACAGATACGCAGTATTTT,CASSTWSATDTQYF
TRBV7-6,few,.,TRBJ2-1,TGTGCCAGCAGGCACGGGATTGGAGATTCCTACAATGAGCAGTTCTTC,CASRHGIGDSYNEQFF
TRBV7-3,many,.,TRBJ2-1,TGTGCCAGCAGCTTAGGGTACAATGAGCAGTTCTTC,CASSLGYNEQFF
TRBV19,many,.,TRBJ2-5,TGTGCCAGTAGTATAATAGCCGGGACAGAGGGACCCCGGCGCGGGGCGACCCAGTACTTC,CASSIIAGTEGPRRGATQYF
TRBV7-8,few,.,TRBJ2-5,TGTGCCAGCAGCTTTCGGGTATCCCATGAGACCCAGTACTTC,CASSFRVSHETQYF
TRBV10-3,many,.,TRBJ1-5,TGTGCCATCAGTCCCGACCCAACGGGACAGCCCCAGCATTTT,CAISPDPTGQPQHF
TRBV19,many,.,TRBJ1-5,TGTGCCAGTAGGGTCAGGGAAGGGACCGGCAATCAGCCCCAGCATTTT,CASRVREGTGNQPQHF
TRBV7-9,many,.,TRBJ2-3,TGTGCCAGCAGCACTTCCGGGACTTCGTATAGCACAGATACGCAGTATTTT,CASSTSGTSYSTDTQYF
TRBV19,many,TRBD2,TRBJ2-3,TGTGCCAGTAACCCCTGGGAGGCGGGAGGGCCAACAGATACGCAGTATTTT,CASNPWEAGGPTDTQYF
TRBV29-1,few,.,TRBJ2-1,TGCAGCGTGGCGTACTACAATGAGCAGTTCTTC,CSVAYYNEQFF
TRBV3-1,many,.,TRBJ1-4,TGTGCCAGCAGCCCCGGAGGGATTAGCGAAAAACTGTTTTTT,CASSPGGISEKLFF
TRBV7-8,many,.,TRBJ1-1,TGTGCCAGCAGCTTAGTTTGGGGTGGTGAAGCTTTCTTT,CASSLVWGGEAFF
TRBV4-3,many,.,TRBJ2-5,TGCGCCAGCAGCCAAGATGAGGGGGAAAAGACCCAGTACTTC,CASSQDEGEKTQYF
TRBV25-1,many,.,TRBJ2-7,TGTGCCAGCAGTGGAGCTAACTACGAGCAGTACTTC,CASSGANYEQYF